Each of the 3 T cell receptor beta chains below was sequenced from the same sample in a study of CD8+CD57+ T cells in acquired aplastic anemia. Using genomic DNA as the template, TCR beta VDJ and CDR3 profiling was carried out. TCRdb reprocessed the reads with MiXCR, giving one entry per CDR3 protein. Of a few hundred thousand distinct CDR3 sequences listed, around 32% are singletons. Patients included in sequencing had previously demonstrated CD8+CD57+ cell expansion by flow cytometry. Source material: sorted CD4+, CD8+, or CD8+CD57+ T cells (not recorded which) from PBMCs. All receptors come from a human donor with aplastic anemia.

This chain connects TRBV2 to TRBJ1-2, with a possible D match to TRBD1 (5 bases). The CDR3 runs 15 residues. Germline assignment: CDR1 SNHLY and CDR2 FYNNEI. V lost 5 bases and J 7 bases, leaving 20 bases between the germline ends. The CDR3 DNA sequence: TGTGCCAGCAGTTTAGATTCCCGGGGGTCTGGTGGCTACACCTTC. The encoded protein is CASSLDSRGSGGYTF.

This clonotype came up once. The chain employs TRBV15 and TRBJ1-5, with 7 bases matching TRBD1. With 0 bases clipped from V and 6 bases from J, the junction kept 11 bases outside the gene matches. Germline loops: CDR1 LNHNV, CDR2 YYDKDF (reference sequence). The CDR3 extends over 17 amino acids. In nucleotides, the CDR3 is TGTGCCACCAGCAGAGATCGGCCGACAGGGACGGGTCAGCCCCAGCATTTT. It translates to CATSRDRPTGTGQPQHF. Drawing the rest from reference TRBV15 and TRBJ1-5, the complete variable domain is DAMVIQNPRYQVTQFGKPVTLSCSQTLNHNVMYWYQQKSSQAPKLLFHYYDKDFNNEADTPDNFQSRRPNTSFCFLDIRSPGLGDTAMYLCATSRDRPTGTGQPQHFGDGTRLSIL.

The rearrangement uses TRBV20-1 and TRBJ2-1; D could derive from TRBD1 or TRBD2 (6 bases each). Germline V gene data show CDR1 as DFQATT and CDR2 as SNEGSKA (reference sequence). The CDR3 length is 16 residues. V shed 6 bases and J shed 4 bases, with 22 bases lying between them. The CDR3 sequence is CSAKTHAGTIYNEQFF. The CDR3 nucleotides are TGCAGTGCAAAAACTCACGCGGGGACAATTTACAATGAGCAGTTCTTC.